The clone carrying this T cell receptor beta chain has just a few counts. This sample stems from a study of OX40 agonist ivuxolimab in advanced cancers. Turning to the study itself: Administration of intravenous ivuxolimab to patients occurred every 2 weeks at 0.01 to 10 mg/kg.

Here immunoSEQ multiplex PCR was the method, and the copy in TCRdb shows in-frame clones only, minus some. The repertoire holds about 75,000 clones, 70% to 90% seen once, with about a sixth in the top ten. Exclusion of a patient followed from autoimmune disease history or systemic immunosuppression. This receptor was obtained from an adult with an advanced solid tumor such as melanoma, head and neck, liver or kidney cancer. The specimen comprised CD4+ or CD8+ T cells sorted from blood, sampled in a trial of the OX40 agonist ivuxolimab.

Here the CDR3 reads CASTLGSNTGELFF. DNA of the CDR3: TGTGCCAGCACCCTGGGATCGAACACCGGGGAGCTGTTTTTT. The rearrangement joins TRBV4-2 to TRBJ2-2; no reliable D call. V was trimmed by 7 bases and J by 0 bases, leaving 9 bases between them. The germline V gene encodes CDR1 LGHNA and CDR2 YNFKEQ. The CDR3 contains 14 residues.